A single sample gave rise to the 21 T cell receptor beta chains below, sequenced in a study of glioma-infiltrating T cells after dendritic cell vaccination. The data were produced by immunoSEQ multiplex PCR, yet TCRdb's version contains in-frame clones alone and is incomplete. The sample has tens of thousands of clones, 85% seen once. Indicated time point: after dendritic cell vaccination, including at tumor progression/relapse. The sequencing used blood, collected after dendritic cell vaccination. These receptor sequences come from a human donor with glioblastoma.

The V and J genes are TRBV28 and TRBJ2-7; 9 bases agree with TRBD1. V dropped 2 bases and J dropped 7; count of bases not matched to a gene: 12. CDR3 length: 16 amino acids. Germline V gene data show CDR1 as MDHEN and CDR2 as SYDVKM. The CDR3: CASSLGTGSEKGEQYF. CDR3 DNA: TGTGCCAGCAGTTTAGGGACAGGGTCGGAAAAGGGAGAGCAGTACTTC.

Points on this clone: At one end the junction does not follow the germline gene, possibly because of a read error. The chain employs TRBV6-1 and TRBJ1-1; TRBD1 agrees at 7 bases. CDR1 and CDR2 (germline): MNHNS, SASEGT. This CDR3 spans 16 amino acids. CDR3 DNA sequence: TGTGCCAGCAGCGAAGAATTGGGGTCAGGGGGCACTGAAGCTTTCTTT. Translating it yields CASSEELGSGGTEAFF.

Only one count was recorded for this clone. The chain uses TRBV9 and TRBJ1-2; D possibly corresponds to TRBD1 (5 bases). CDR3 length: 14 amino acids. Germline V gives CDR1 SGDLS, CDR2 YYNGEE. Trimming removed 4 bases from V and 5 bases from J, with 15 bases in between. The CDR3 DNA reads TGTGCCAGCAGCCCGCAGGGAAAGGAATATGGCTACACCTTC. This sequence encodes CASSPQGKEYGYTF. Looking up the rest from reference TRBV9 and TRBJ1-2 gives the full variable domain: DSGVTQTPKHLITATGQRVTLRCSPRSGDLSVYWYQQSLDQGLQFLIQYYNGEERAKGNILERFSAQQFPDLHSELNLSSLELGDSALYFCASSPQGKEYGYTFGSGTRLTVV.

The rearrangement uses TRBV7-9 and TRBJ1-5; 7 bases match TRBD1. V trimming: 2 bases; J trimming: 3 bases; junction bases outside the gene matches: 4. Germline values: CDR1 SEHNR, CDR2 FQNEAQ (reference sequence). This CDR3 is built from 15 residues. In DNA, the CDR3 is TGTGCCAGCAGCTTATCGGGACAGCCCAATCAGCCCCAGCATTTT. The encoded protein is CASSLSGQPNQPQHF. The full variable domain, its missing parts supplied by reference TRBV7-9 and TRBJ1-5, is DTGVSQNPRHKITKRGQNVTFRCDPISEHNRLYWYRQTLGQGPEFLTYFQNEAQLEKSRLLSDRFSAERPKGSFSTLEIQRTEQGDSAMYLCASSLSGQPNQPQHFGDGTRLSIL.

The chain is built from TRBV19 and TRBJ2-4, with D unclear. Germline V gene lookup returns CDR1 LNHDA and CDR2 SQIVND (reference sequence). The CDR3 has 15 residues. Trimming removed 2 bases at V and 2 bases at J, with 10 bases between. For the CDR3, the DNA is TGTGCCAGTAGTATACTAACAGCATCCAAAAACATTCAGTACTTC. This gives the protein CASSILTASKNIQYF.

V gene TRBV4-1 combines with J gene TRBJ1-1; a weak D match, TRBD1 (6 bases). The CDR3 has 16 amino acids. Between the trimmed V and J ends, which lost 2 bases and 0 bases, there was a span of 13 bases. Germline V lookup: CDR1 MGHRA, CDR2 YSYEKL. CDR3 in amino acids: CASSQTTGQMNTEAFF. In DNA form, the CDR3 reads TGCGCCAGCAGCCAAACGACCGGACAGATGAACACTGAAGCTTTCTTT.

The J gene is TRBJ2-3, the V gene TRBV12-5; D is uncertain. The CDR3 is 14 amino acids. Germline-derived CDR1 and CDR2 are LGHNT and FRNRAP. V was trimmed by 0 bases and J by 0 bases, leaving 4 bases between them. The CDR3 sequence: CASGLVQSTDTQYF. The CDR3 bases are TGTGCTAGTGGTTTGGTACAGAGCACAGATACGCAGTATTTT.

This chain uses TRBV9 with TRBJ2-1, with D possibly being TRBD2 (7 bases). The CDR3 is 15 residues long. Trimming stripped 4 bases from V and 2 bases from J, with 13 bases between. CDR1 SGDLS and CDR2 YYNGEE come from the germline V gene. The CDR3, as DNA: TGTGCCAGCAGCTCAGAAGGGGGGGCCTACAATGAGCAGTTCTTC. Translation: CASSSEGGAYNEQFF.

The V and J genes are TRBV19 and TRBJ1-1, with no clear D. Germline-derived CDR1 and CDR2 are LNHDA and SQIVND (reference sequence). The V and J ends lost 3 bases and 1 base respectively, with 6 bases between them. The CDR3 covers 13 residues. This CDR3 reads CASSIGENTEAFF. Here the CDR3 DNA reads TGTGCCAGTAGTATCGGAGAGAACACTGAAGCTTTCTTT.

The chain joins TRBV2 to TRBJ2-1, with 9 bases identical to TRBD2. Germline V gives CDR1 SNHLY, CDR2 FYNNEI. V trimming: 2 bases; J trimming: 7 bases; junction bases outside the gene matches: 6. The CDR3 spans 15 residues. The CDR3 region is CASSELGLARNEQFF. The CDR3 DNA sequence: TGTGCCAGCAGTGAATTGGGACTAGCTAGAAATGAGCAGTTCTTC.

Written as DNA, the CDR3 is TGTGCCAGCAGCTTTACGGGAGAGACCCAGTACTTC. This gives the protein CASSFTGETQYF. V is TRBV7-6 and J is TRBJ2-5, with no clear D. CDR1 is SGHVS and CDR2 is FNYEAQ in the germline V gene. V was trimmed by 3 bases and J by 4 bases, leaving 6 bases between them. The CDR3 consists of 12 residues.

This clone appeared a few times. The chain employs TRBV6-1 and TRBJ2-1; 9 bases align to TRBD2. The trim removed 4 bases at V and 7 bases at J, leaving 11 bases unmatched. Germline CDR1 is MNHNS and CDR2 is SASEGT. The CDR3 runs 16 residues. This chain's CDR3 is CASSGWAGGPDNEQFF. The DNA of the CDR3 is TGTGCCAGCAGTGGTTGGGCGGGAGGGCCCGATAATGAGCAGTTCTTC.

This chain links TRBV5-4 with TRBJ2-1, with D possibly TRBD2 on 6 matching bases. Trimming took 0 bases from V and 0 from J, leaving 10 bases between them. Germline V lookup: CDR1 SGHNT, CDR2 YYREEE (reference sequence). The CDR3 is made up of 16 amino acids. In DNA, the CDR3 is TGTGCCAGCAGCTTGGGAATCGGGAGCTCCTACAATGAGCAGTTCTTC. Its protein is CASSLGIGSSYNEQFF.

The CDR3 DNA reads as TGTGCCAGCAGCCCAGGGGCGTCTCAGCCCCAGCATTTT. Its protein product is CASSPGASQPQHF. V is TRBV27 and J is TRBJ1-5, with D perhaps matching TRBD1 (6 bases). Germline V lookup: CDR1 MNHEY, CDR2 SMNVEV (reference sequence). This CDR3 region has 13 residues. Trimming cost V 6 bases and J 6 bases, with 12 bases left between them.

Concerning this clone: One junction end disagrees with the germline gene, perhaps due to a read error. The chain recombines TRBV30 with TRBJ2-3; TRBD1 aligns across 8 bases. Germline values: CDR1 GTSNPN, CDR2 SVGIG (reference sequence). This CDR3 region has 14 residues. The CDR3 nucleotides read TGTGCCTGGACCGGACAGGGTCTAACAGAAACGCAGTATTTT. Translating gives CAWTGQGLTETQYF. Full variable domain (remainder filled in from reference TRBV30 and TRBJ2-3): SQTIHQWPATLVQPVGSPLSLECTVEGTSNPNLYWYRQAAGRGLQLLFYSVGIGQISSEVPQNLSASRPQDRQFILSSKKLLLSDSGFYLCAWTGQGLTETQYFGPGTRLTVL.

The chain combines TRBV7-6 with TRBJ2-5, with 8 bases lining up with TRBD2. The CDR3 has 15 amino acids. V shed 6 bases and J 5 bases; nucleotides not matched to a gene: 11. In germline, CDR1 is SGHVS, CDR2 FNYEAQ. Here the CDR3 reads CASRPEAGGGETQYF. CDR3 coding DNA: TGTGCCAGCAGGCCAGAGGCGGGAGGAGGCGAGACCCAGTACTTC.

This rearrangement joins TRBV7-3 to TRBJ1-1; D is unresolved. V lost 0 bases and J 0 bases, leaving 5 bases between the germline ends. This CDR3 region has 14 residues. Germline V gives CDR1 SGHTA, CDR2 FQGTGA. CDR3 DNA: TGTGCCAGCAGCTTAACCAGGATGAACACTGAAGCTTTCTTT. Protein: CASSLTRMNTEAFF.

The rearrangement uses TRBV15 and TRBJ2-1; TRBD2 aligns across 11 bases. This CDR3 is built from 15 residues. J was trimmed by 10 bases and V by 5 bases; bases with no gene match: 10. The V gene's germline CDR1 is LNHNV and CDR2 YYDKDF (reference sequence). CDR3 loop: CATSRDLAGGGEQFF. CDR3 nucleotide sequence: TGTGCCACCAGCCGGGACCTAGCGGGGGGAGGGGAGCAGTTCTTC.

The chain employs TRBV9 and TRBJ2-7; the D is unclear. The CDR3 runs to 11 residues. Germline lookup yields CDR1 SGDLS and CDR2 YYNGEE. Trimming shortened V by 3 bases and J by 11 bases, and 12 bases separated the two germline ends. The CDR3 here is CASSANRVEYF. CDR3 nucleotides: TGTGCCAGCAGCGCGAACCGGGTGGAGTACTTC.

The J gene is TRBJ2-3, the V gene TRBV5-4; D unresolved. This CDR3 region has 13 residues. Between the trimmed V and J ends, which lost 7 bases and 2 bases, there was a span of 11 bases. Germline values: CDR1 SGHNT, CDR2 YYREEE (reference sequence). CDR3 nucleotide sequence: TGTGCCAGCGGGCTGGCAACCACAGATACGCAGTATTTT. Translation: CASGLATTDTQYF.

This chain uses TRBV11-3 with TRBJ1-2, with TRBD1 matching 7 bases. The trim removed 5 bases at V and 10 bases at J, leaving 16 bases unmatched. The CDR3 extends over 15 amino acids. Germline V CDR1 and CDR2: SGHNT, YENEEA. In nucleotides, the CDR3 is TGTGCCAGCAGCACCGGGACAGCCTCACTCAGGGACTACACCTTC. As protein: CASSTGTASLRDYTF.